Ten or more counts support the clone carrying this T cell receptor (beta chain). Its antigen is unknown. The sample is drawn from a study of human T cells and chemical hapten exposure. Overall study context: Weekly diphenylcyclopropenone doses were given to patients' scalps across the roughly 25-week study. Study-level results: There were significantly more large CDR3 similarity clusters among expanded TCRs than among controls.

Individual cDNA molecules each carried unique molecular identifiers attached by the library. One entry per CDR3 protein results from TCRdb running MiXCR on the RACE reads. The sample lists approximately 82,000 distinct CDR3 sequences; about an eighth were seen once. V lost 6 bases to trimming and J lost 0 bases, with 11 bases between them. CDR1 and CDR2 from the germline V gene are MNHEY and SVGAGI. This CDR3 is built from 14 residues. Sample time point: patch test 1, 2 weeks after DPC sensitization. Regarding treatment: therapeutic diphenylcyclopropenone sensitization with weekly scalp DPC. It was unfractionated whole blood from which total RNA was extracted.

The chain is built from TRBV6-5 and TRBJ1-1; tentative D call: TRBD1 (6 bases). This receptor was taken from a woman aged 60 to 75 with alopecia areata. Some clones in this sample may be carry-over from other donors' samples. The specimen was whole blood, collected in connection with sensitization to the hapten diphenylcyclopropenone (DPC). DNA for the CDR3: TGTGCCAGCAGACTACAGGGTCTGAACACTGAAGCTTTCTTT. This sequence encodes CASRLQGLNTEAFF.